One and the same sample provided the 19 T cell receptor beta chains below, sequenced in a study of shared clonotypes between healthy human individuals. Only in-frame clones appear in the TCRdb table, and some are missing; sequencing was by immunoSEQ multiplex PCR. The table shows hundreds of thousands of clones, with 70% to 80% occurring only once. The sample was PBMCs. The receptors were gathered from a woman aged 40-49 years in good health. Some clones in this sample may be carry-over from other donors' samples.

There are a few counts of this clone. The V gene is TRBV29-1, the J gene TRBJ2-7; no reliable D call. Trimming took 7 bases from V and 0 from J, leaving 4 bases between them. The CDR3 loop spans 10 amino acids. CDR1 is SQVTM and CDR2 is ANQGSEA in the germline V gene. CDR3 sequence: CSALSYEQYF. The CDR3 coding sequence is TGCAGCGCCCTCTCCTACGAGCAGTACTTC.

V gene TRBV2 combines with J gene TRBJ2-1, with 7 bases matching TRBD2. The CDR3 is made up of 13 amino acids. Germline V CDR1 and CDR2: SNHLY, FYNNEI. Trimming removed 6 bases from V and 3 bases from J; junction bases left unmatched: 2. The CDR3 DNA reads TGTGCCAGCAGCGGGAGGAACTACAATGAGCAGTTCTTC. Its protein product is CASSGRNYNEQFF. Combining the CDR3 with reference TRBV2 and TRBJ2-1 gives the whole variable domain EPEVTQTPSHQVTQMGQEVILRCVPISNHLYFYWYRQILGQKVEFLVSFYNNEISEKSEIFDDQFSVERPDGSNFTLKIRSTKLEDSAMYFCASSGRNYNEQFFGPGTRLTVL.

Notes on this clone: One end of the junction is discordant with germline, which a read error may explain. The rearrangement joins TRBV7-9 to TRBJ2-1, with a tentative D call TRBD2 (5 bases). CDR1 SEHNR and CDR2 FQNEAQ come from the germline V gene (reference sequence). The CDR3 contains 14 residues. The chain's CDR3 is CASGLGSSYNEQFF. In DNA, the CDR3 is TGTGCCAGCGGCTTAGGGAGCTCCTACAATGAGCAGTTCTTC. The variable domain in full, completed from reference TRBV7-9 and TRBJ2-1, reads DTGVSQNPRHKITKRGQNVTFRCDPISEHNRLYWYRQTLGQGPEFLTYFQNEAQLEKSRLLSDRFSAERPKGSFSTLEIQRTEQGDSAMYLCASGLGSSYNEQFFGPGTRLTVL.

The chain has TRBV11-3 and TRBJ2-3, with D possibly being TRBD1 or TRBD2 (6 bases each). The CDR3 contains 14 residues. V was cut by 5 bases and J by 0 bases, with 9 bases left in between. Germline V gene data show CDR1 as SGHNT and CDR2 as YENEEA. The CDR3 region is CASSAGTSTDTQYF. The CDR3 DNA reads TGTGCCAGCAGCGCGGGGACAAGCACAGATACGCAGTATTTT.

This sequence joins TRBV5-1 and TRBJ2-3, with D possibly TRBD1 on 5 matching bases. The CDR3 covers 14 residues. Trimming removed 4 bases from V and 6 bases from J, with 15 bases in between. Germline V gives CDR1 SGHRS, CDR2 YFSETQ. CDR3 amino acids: CASSPIDWGDTQYF. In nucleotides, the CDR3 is TGCGCCAGCAGCCCTATAGACTGGGGCGATACGCAGTATTTT.

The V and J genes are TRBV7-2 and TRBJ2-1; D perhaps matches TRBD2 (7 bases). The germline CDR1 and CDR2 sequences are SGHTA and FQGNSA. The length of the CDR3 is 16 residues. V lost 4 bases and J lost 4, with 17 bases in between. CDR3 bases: TGTGCCAGCAGCTCGCGGGGGACAAGGAATTACAATGAGCAGTTCTTC. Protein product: CASSSRGTRNYNEQFF.

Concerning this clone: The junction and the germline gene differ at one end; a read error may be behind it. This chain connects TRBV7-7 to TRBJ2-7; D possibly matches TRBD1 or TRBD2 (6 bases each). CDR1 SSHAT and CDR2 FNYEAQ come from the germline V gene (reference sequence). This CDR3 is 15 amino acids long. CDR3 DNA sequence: TGTGCTAGCAGCCCCTTAGGTGGAGGGGGTGGCGAGCAGTACTTC. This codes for CASSPLGGGGGEQYF.

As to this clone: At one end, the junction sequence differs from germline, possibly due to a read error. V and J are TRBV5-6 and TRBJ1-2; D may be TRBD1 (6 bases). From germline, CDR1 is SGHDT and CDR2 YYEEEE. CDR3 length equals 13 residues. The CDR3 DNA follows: TGTGCCAGCAGCTTGGGCAGGGGCTATCGCTACACCTTC. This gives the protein CASSLGRGYRYTF. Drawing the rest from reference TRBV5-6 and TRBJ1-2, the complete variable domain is DAGVTQSPTHLIKTRGQQVTLRCSPKSGHDTVSWYQQALGQGPQFIFQYYEEEERQRGNFPDRFSGHQFPNYSSELNVNALLLGDSALYLCASSLGRGYRYTFGSGTRLTVV.

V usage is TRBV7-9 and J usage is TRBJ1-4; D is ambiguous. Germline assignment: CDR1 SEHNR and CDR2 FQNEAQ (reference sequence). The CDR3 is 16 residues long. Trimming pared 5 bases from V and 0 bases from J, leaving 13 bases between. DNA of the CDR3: TGTGCCAGCAGCCCCGGACGGTATGCAACTAATGAAAAACTGTTTTTT. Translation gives CASSPGRYATNEKLFF. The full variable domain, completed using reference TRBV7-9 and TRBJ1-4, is DTGVSQNPRHKITKRGQNVTFRCDPISEHNRLYWYRQTLGQGPEFLTYFQNEAQLEKSRLLSDRFSAERPKGSFSTLEIQRTEQGDSAMYLCASSPGRYATNEKLFFGSGTQLSVL.

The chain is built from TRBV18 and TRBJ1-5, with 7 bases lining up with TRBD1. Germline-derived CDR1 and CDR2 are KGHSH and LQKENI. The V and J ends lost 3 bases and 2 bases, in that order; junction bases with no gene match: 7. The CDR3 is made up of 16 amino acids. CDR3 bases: TGTGCCAGCTCACCTCTAGGGACAGTAGGCAATCAGCCCCAGCATTTT. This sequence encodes CASSPLGTVGNQPQHF.

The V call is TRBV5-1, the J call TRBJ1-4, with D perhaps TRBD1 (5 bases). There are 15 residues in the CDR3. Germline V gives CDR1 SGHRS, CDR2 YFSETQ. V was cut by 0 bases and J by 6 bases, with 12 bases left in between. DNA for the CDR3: TGCGCCAGCAGCTTGGCCGGCGGGGCAGATGAAAAACTGTTTTTT. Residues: CASSLAGGADEKLFF.

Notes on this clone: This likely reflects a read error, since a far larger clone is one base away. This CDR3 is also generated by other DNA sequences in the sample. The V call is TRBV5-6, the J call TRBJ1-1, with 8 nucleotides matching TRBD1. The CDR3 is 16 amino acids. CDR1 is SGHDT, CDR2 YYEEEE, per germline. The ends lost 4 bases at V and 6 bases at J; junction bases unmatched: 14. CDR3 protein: CASSLAWTGRGAEAFF. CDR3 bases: TGTGCCAGCAGCCTGGCCTGGACAGGGCGGGGGGCTGAAGCTTTCTTT. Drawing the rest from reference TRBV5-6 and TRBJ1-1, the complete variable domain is DAGVTQSPTHLIKTRGQQVTLRCSPKSGHDTVSWYQQALGQGPQFIFQYYEEEERQRGNFPDRFSGHQFPNYSSELNVNALLLGDSALYLCASSLAWTGRGAEAFFGQGTRLTVV.

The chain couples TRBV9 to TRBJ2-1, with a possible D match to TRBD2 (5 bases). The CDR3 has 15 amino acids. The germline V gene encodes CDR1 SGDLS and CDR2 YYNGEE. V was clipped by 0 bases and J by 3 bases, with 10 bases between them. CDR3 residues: CASSVDGAGYNEQFF. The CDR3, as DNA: TGTGCCAGCAGCGTAGACGGCGCGGGCTACAATGAGCAGTTCTTC. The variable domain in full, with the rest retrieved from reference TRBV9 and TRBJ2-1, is DSGVTQTPKHLITATGQRVTLRCSPRSGDLSVYWYQQSLDQGLQFLIQYYNGEERAKGNILERFSAQQFPDLHSELNLSSLELGDSALYFCASSVDGAGYNEQFFGPGTRLTVL.

CDR3 sequence: CASSRTALNTEAFF. In nucleotides, the CDR3 is TGTGCCAGCAGCAGGACCGCTTTGAACACTGAAGCTTTCTTT. This chain links TRBV6-5 with TRBJ1-1; D is uncertain. The CDR3 loop spans 14 amino acids. The V gene's germline CDR1 is MNHEY and CDR2 SVGAGI. Trimming pared 6 bases from V and 0 bases from J, leaving 11 bases between.

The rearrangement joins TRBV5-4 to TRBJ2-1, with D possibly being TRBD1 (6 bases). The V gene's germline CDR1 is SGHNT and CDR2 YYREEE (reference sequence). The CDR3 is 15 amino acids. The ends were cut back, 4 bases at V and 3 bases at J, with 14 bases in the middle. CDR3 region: CASSAPGTYYNEQFF. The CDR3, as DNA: TGTGCCAGCAGCGCCCCCGGGACATACTACAATGAGCAGTTCTTC. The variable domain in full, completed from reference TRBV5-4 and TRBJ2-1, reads ETGVTQSPTHLIKTRGQQVTLRCSSQSGHNTVSWYQQALGQGPQFIFQYYREEENGRGNFPPRFSGLQFPNYSSELNVNALELDDSALYLCASSAPGTYYNEQFFGPGTRLTVL.

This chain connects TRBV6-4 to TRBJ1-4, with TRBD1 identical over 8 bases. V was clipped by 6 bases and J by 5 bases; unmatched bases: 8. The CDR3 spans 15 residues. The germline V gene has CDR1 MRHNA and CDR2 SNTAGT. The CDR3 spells CASSDTTGENEKLFF. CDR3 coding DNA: TGTGCCAGCAGCGATACGACAGGGGAGAATGAAAAACTGTTTTTT.

The CDR3 protein is CASSSPGQGAKLFF. The CDR3 DNA reads TGCGCCAGCAGCTCGCCGGGACAGGGAGCAAAACTGTTTTTT. V usage is TRBV5-1 and J usage is TRBJ1-4, with 9 bases matching TRBD1. This CDR3 comprises 14 residues. V was clipped by 3 bases and J by 10 bases; unmatched bases: 7. Germline CDR1 and CDR2: SGHRS and YFSETQ.

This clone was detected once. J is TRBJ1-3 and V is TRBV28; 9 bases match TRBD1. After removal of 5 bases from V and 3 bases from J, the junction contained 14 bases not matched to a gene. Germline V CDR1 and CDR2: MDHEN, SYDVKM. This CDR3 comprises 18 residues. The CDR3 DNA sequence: TGTGCCAGCAGTCTAGCCGGGACAGGGTTTGGTTATGGAAACACCATATATTTT. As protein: CASSLAGTGFGYGNTIYF.

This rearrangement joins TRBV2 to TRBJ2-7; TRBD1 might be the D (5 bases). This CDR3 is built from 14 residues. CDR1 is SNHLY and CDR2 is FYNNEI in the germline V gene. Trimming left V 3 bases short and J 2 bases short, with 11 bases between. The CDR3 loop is CASSDRALTYEQYF. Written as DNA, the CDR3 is TGTGCCAGCAGTGACAGGGCGTTAACCTACGAGCAGTACTTC.